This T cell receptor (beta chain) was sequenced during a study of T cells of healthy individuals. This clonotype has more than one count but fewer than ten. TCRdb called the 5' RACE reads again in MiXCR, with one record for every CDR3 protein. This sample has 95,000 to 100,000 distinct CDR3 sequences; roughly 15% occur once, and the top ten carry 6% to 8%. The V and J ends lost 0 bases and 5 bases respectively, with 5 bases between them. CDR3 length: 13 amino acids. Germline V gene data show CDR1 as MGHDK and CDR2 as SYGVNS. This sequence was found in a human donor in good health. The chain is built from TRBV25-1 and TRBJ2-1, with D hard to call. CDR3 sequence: CASSEYADNEQFF. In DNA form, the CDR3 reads TGTGCCAGCAGTGAATATGCCGACAATGAGCAGTTCTTC.